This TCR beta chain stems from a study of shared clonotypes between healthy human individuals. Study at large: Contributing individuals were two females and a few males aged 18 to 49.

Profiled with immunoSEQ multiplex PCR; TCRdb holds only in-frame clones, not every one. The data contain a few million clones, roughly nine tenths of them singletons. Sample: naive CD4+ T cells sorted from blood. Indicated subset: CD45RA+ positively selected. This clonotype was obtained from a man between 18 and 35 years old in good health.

The CDR3 spells CASASGWNEKLFF. Written as DNA, the CDR3 is TGTGCCAGCGCCTCAGGGTGGAATGAAAAACTGTTTTTT. The chain recombines TRBV19 with TRBJ1-4; possibly TRBD1 for D (5 bases). CDR1 and CDR2 (germline): LNHDA, SQIVND (reference sequence). This CDR3 spans 13 amino acids. Deletions cut 9 bases from V and 5 bases from J, with 13 bases between.